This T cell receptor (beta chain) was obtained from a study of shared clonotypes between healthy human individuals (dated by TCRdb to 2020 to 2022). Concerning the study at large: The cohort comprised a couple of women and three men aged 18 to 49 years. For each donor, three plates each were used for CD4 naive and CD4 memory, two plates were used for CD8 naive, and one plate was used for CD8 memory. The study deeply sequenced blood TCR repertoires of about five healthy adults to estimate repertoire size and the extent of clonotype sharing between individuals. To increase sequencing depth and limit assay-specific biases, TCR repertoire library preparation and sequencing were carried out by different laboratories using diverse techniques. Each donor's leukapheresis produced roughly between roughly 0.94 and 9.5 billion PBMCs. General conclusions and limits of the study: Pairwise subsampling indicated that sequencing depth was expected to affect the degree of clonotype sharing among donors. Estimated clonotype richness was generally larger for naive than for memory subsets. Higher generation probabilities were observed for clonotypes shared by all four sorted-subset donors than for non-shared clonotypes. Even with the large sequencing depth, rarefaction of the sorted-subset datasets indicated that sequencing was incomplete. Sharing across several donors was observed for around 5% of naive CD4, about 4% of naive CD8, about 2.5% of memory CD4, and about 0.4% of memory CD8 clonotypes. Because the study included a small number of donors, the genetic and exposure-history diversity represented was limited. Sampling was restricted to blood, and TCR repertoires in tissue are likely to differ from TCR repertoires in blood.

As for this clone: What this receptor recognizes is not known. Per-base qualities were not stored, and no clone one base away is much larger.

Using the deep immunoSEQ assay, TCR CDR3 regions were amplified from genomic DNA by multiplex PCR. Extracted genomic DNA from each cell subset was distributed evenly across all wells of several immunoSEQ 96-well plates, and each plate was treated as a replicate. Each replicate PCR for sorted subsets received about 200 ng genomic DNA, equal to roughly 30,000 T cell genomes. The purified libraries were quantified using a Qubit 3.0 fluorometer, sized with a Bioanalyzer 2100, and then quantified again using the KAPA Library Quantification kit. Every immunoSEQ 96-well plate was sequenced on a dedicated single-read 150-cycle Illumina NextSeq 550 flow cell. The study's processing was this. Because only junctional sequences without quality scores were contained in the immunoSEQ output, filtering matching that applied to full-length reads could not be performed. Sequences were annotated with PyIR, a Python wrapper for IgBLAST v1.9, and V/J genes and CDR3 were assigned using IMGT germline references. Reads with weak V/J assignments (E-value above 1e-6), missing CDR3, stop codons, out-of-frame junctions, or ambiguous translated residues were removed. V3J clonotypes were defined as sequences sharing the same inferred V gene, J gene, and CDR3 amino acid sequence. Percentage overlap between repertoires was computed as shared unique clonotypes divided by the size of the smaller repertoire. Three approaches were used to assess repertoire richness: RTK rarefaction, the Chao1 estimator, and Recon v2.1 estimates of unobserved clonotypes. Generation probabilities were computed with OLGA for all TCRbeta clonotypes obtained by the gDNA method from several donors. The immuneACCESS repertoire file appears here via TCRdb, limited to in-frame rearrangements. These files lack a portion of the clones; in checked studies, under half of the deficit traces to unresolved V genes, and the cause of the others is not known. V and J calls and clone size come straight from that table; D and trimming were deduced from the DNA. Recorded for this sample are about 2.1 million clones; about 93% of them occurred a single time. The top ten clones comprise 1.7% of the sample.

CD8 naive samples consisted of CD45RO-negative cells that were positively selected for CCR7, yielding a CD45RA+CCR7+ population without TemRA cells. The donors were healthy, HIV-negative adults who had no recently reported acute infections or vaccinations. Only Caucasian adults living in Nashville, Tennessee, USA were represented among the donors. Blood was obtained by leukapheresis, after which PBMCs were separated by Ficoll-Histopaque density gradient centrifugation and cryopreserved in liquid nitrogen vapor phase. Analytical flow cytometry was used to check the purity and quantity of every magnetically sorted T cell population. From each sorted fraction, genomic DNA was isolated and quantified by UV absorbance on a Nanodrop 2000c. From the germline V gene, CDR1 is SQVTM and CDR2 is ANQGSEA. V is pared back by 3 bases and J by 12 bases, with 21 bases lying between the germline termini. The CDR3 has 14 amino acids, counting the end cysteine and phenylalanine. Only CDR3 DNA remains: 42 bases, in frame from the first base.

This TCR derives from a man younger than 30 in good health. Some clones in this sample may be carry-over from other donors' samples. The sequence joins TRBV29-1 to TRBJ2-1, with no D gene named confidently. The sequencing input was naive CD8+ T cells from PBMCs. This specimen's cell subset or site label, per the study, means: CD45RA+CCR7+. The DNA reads TGCAGCGTTGAGGGATTAGGTCGCCCCACGGGGCAGTTCTTC. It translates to CSVEGLGRPTGQFF.